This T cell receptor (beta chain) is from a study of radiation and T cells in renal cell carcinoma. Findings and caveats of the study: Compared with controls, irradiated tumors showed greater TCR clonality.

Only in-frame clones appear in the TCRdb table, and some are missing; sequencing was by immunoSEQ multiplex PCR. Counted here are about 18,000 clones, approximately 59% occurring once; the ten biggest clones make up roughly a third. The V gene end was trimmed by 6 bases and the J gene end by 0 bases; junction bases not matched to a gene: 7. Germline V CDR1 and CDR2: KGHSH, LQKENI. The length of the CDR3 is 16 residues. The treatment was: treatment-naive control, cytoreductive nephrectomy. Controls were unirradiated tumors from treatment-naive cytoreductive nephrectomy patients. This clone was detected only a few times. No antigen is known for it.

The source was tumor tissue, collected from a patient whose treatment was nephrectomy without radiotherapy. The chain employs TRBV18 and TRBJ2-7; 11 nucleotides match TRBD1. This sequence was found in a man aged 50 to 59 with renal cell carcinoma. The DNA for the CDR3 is TGTGCCAGCTCGCGACCCGGGACAGGGGGCTCCTACGAGCAGTACTTC. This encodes CASSRPGTGGSYEQYF.